This T cell receptor (beta chain) was obtained from a study of blood T cell repertoires in COVID-19. From germline, CDR1 is GTSNPN and CDR2 SVGIG (reference sequence). The length of the CDR3 is 13 residues. V lost 3 bases and J lost 14; bases outside the gene matches: 12. Here immunoSEQ multiplex PCR was the method, and the copy in TCRdb shows in-frame clones only, minus some. The data contain roughly 220,000 clones, around 91% of them singletons. Participant age was about 18 to 95 years, and participants resided in roughly 25 US areas. The sequenced material came from PBMCs or T cells enriched from blood (not recorded which). The chain is built from TRBV30 and TRBJ2-1; TRBD2 aligns across 8 bases. The clonotype originates from a woman under 30 in a cohort exposed to, infected with or recovered from COVID-19 (not recorded which). The CDR3 protein is CAWSGTGLASEFF. The CDR3 DNA follows: TGTGCCTGGAGCGGCACCGGACTAGCCTCGGAGTTCTTC. Together with reference TRBV30 and TRBJ2-1, the CDR3 gives the full variable domain: SQTIHQWPATLVQPVGSPLSLECTVEGTSNPNLYWYRQAAGRGLQLLFYSVGIGQISSEVPQNLSASRPQDRQFILSSKKLLLSDSGFYLCAWSGTGLASEFFGPGTRLTVL.